This T cell receptor beta chain comes out of a study of T cell responses to AZD1222 COVID-19 vaccine. Study-level background: Pooled samples include second doses given at about 4 or 12 weeks.

Libraries were prepared by immunoSEQ multiplex PCR; TCRdb keeps only in-frame clonotypes and omits some of them. Of 100,000 to 120,000 clones listed, around 80% were seen once; the top ten hold 4% to 5%. The CDR3 extends over 15 amino acids. The V end was cut by 5 bases, the J end by 4 bases, with 17 bases between. CDR1 is MDHEN, CDR2 SYDVKM, per germline. Comments on this clone: Antigen: not known.

Broader study findings: Spike-spanning, vaccine-associated CD4 TCRs were dominant at 160-218 and 743-854.

The starting material was peripheral blood, obtained on day 0 of AZD1222 vaccination. The sequence came from an adult in good health. The J gene is TRBJ1-2, the V gene TRBV28; possible D gene TRBD1, 6 bases. The CDR3 is CASSETGPRGYGYTF. The CDR3 coding sequence is TGTGCCAGCAGTGAAACAGGTCCCAGGGGCTATGGCTACACCTTC.